The text below deals with one T cell receptor beta chain. A junction boundary mismatches the germline segment, possibly from a read error. This entry belongs to a study of blood T cells in healthy people across ages. The CDR3 is 14 residues long. The use of a sample-barcoded 5' primer and a J-beta primer mix characterized a second PCR of about 6 to 11 cycles. Every cDNA molecule bore a tag from a template-switch adaptor containing 12 random nucleotides. Each of the samples gave a minimum of 2.5 million paired-end reads that contained CDR3. TCRdb re-called the 5' RACE reads with MiXCR, one entry per CDR3 protein. The data contain hundreds of thousands of distinct CDR3 sequences, 20% to 25% of them singletons. This sample was shared with a second study, whose subject was T cells of mothers and their children. That work adds: Inherited differences only slightly affect thymic shaping of TCR recombination output.

This chain connects TRBV12-3 or TRBV12-4 to TRBJ1-4; tentative D call: TRBD1 (5 bases). The specimen sequenced was blood. This clonotype was obtained from a boy aged 5-17 years in good health. The CDR3 loop is CASSFIGDQTPTIF. The CDR3 DNA reads as TGTGCCAGCAGTTTCATCGGGGACCAGACTCCAACTATTTTT.